These 26 T cell receptor beta chains were sequenced from one sample in a study of blood T cell repertoires in COVID-19. Assay: immunoSEQ multiplex PCR; the TCRdb copy retains only in-frame clones and omits some. The sample yields more than 95,000 clones, around three quarters seen once. Sequenced input: peripheral blood. The receptors shown here come from a woman in her 70s with acute or convalescent COVID-19.

The chain carries TRBV18 and TRBJ2-7; a weak D match, TRBD1 (6 bases). The CDR3 runs to 14 residues. CDR1 and CDR2 (germline): KGHSH, LQKENI. V was trimmed by 6 bases and J by 6 bases, leaving 18 bases between them. This chain's CDR3 is CASSLPGEGFEQYF. In nucleotides, the CDR3 is TGTGCCAGCTCGCTGCCAGGGGAAGGCTTCGAGCAGTACTTC. The full variable domain, rest sourced from reference TRBV18 and TRBJ2-7, is NAGVMQNPRHLVRRRGQEARLRCSPMKGHSHVYWYRQLPEEGLKFMVYLQKENIIDESGMPKERFSAEFPKEGPSILRIQQVVRGDSAAYFCASSLPGEGFEQYFGPGTRLTVT.

The V gene is TRBV6-5, the J gene TRBJ2-5; 12 bases map to TRBD2. CDR3 length: 14 residues. CDR1 and CDR2 (germline): MNHEY, SVGAGI. V gave up 5 bases and J gave up 2 bases; unmatched junction bases: 0. The CDR3 region has the DNA TGTGCCAGCAGTCTAGCGGGGGGGCAAGAGACCCAGTACTTC. Translating it yields CASSLAGGQETQYF.

In its sample, this clone was seen a few times. This chain uses TRBV7-9 with TRBJ2-1; TRBD2 is a possible D gene (5 bases). CDR3 length: 14 residues. Germline V gene sequence: CDR1 SEHNR, CDR2 FQNEAQ (reference sequence). The V end was cut by 1 base, the J end by 7 bases, with 11 bases between. The CDR3, as DNA: TGTGCCAGCAGCTTAGTAGGATCGGGGAATGAGCAGTTCTTC. Amino acid sequence: CASSLVGSGNEQFF. Full variable domain (outside the CDR3, taken from reference TRBV7-9 and TRBJ2-1): DTGVSQNPRHKITKRGQNVTFRCDPISEHNRLYWYRQTLGQGPEFLTYFQNEAQLEKSRLLSDRFSAERPKGSFSTLEIQRTEQGDSAMYLCASSLVGSGNEQFFGPGTRLTVL.

The chain links TRBV5-1 to TRBJ2-7; D gene unclear. The CDR3 totals 12 residues. V dropped 3 bases and J dropped 0 bases, with 4 bases sitting between them. CDR1 is SGHRS, CDR2 YFSETQ, per germline. The CDR3 coding sequence is TGCGCCAGCAGCTCGAGCTCCTACGAGCAGTACTTC. Translating gives CASSSSSYEQYF.

This chain uses TRBV3-1 (or the pseudogene TRBV3-2) with TRBJ2-1, with D possibly TRBD1 on 6 matching bases. The CDR3 extends over 15 amino acids. Trimming pared 5 bases from V and 6 bases from J, leaving 17 bases between. Germline V gene lookup returns CDR1 LGHDT and CDR2 YNNKEL (reference sequence). The CDR3, as DNA: TGTGCCAGCAGCTCTCAGGGGTATGGGTCCAATGAGCAGTTCTTC. It translates to CASSSQGYGSNEQFF.

The chain employs TRBV20-1 and TRBJ1-2; TRBD1 might be the D (6 bases). The V gene's germline CDR1 is DFQATT and CDR2 SNEGSKA (reference sequence). V was pared by 3 bases and J by 3 bases, with 11 bases between. The CDR3 runs to 13 residues. The CDR3 sequence: CSASRQGYYGYTF. The CDR3 DNA follows: TGCAGTGCTAGTAGGCAGGGGTACTATGGCTACACCTTC.

The chain carries TRBV29-1 and TRBJ2-1; 9 nucleotides agree with TRBD2. The junction had 0 bases not matched to a gene; V was cut back by 3 bases and J by 3 bases. Per the germline V gene, CDR1 is SQVTM and CDR2 is ANQGSEA. This CDR3 has 13 residues. The CDR3 region is CSVETSGYNEQFF. The CDR3, as DNA: TGCAGCGTTGAGACTAGCGGCTACAATGAGCAGTTCTTC.

V and J are TRBV3-1 (or the pseudogene TRBV3-2) and TRBJ2-7; D gene ambiguous. The ends were cut back, 2 bases at V and 5 bases at J, with 10 bases in the middle. The germline gives CDR1 LGHDT, CDR2 YNNKEL (reference sequence). The CDR3 spans 13 residues. The CDR3 reads CASSQIQSDEQYF. The CDR3 DNA is TGTGCCAGCAGCCAAATCCAAAGCGACGAGCAGTACTTC.

This chain joins TRBV10-2 and TRBJ2-2, with a possible D match to TRBD1 (5 bases). V was trimmed by 6 bases and J by 0 bases, leaving 8 bases between them. Germline V gene sequence: CDR1 WSHSY, CDR2 SAAADI. This CDR3 is built from 14 residues. This chain's CDR3 is CASRTAPNTGELFF. DNA of the CDR3: TGCGCCAGCAGGACAGCACCGAACACCGGGGAGCTGTTTTTT.

The V and J genes are TRBV4-1 and TRBJ2-2; 10 nucleotides align to TRBD2. Looked up from germline, CDR1 is MGHRA and CDR2 is YSYEKL. This CDR3 comprises 19 residues. The trim removed 4 bases at V and 2 bases at J, leaving 13 bases unmatched. The CDR3 sequence: CASSPEGPSSGRNTGELFF. The CDR3 nucleotides read TGCGCCAGCAGCCCCGAGGGCCCCTCTAGCGGGAGAAACACCGGGGAGCTGTTTTTT.

This sequence joins TRBV19 and TRBJ1-2; D gene unclear. The V end was cut by 9 bases, the J end by 3 bases, with 5 bases between. The CDR3 totals 10 residues. The germline gives CDR1 LNHDA, CDR2 SQIVND (reference sequence). Here the CDR3 reads CASFYYGYTF. For the CDR3, the DNA is TGTGCCAGCTTCTACTATGGCTACACCTTC.

V is TRBV4-2 and J is TRBJ2-5; TRBD2 agrees at 10 bases. The CDR3 runs to 16 residues. V lost 3 bases and J lost 1; bases outside the gene matches: 5. Germline loops: CDR1 LGHNA, CDR2 YNFKEQ. In DNA form, the CDR3 reads TGTGCCAGCAGCCAGAGACTAGCGGGTACCCAAGAGACCCAGTACTTC. This gives the protein CASSQRLAGTQETQYF.

The chain carries TRBV28 and TRBJ2-5, with TRBD2 matching over 8 bases. The CDR3 loop spans 15 amino acids. Germline-derived CDR1 and CDR2 are MDHEN and SYDVKM. V trimming: 6 bases; J trimming: 0 bases; junction bases outside the gene matches: 6. The CDR3 here is CASREREWDQETQYF. The CDR3 DNA sequence: TGTGCCAGCAGGGAGCGGGAGTGGGACCAAGAGACCCAGTACTTC.

This clone was counted at least ten times. V gene TRBV27 combines with J gene TRBJ1-2, with 7 bases fitting TRBD1. This CDR3 spans 15 amino acids. Germline loops: CDR1 MNHEY, CDR2 SMNVEV (reference sequence). The trim removed 4 bases at V and 6 bases at J, leaving 11 bases unmatched. DNA of the CDR3: TGTGCCAGCAGTTCTCCTCACAGGGGCGGGGATGGCTACACCTTC. Its protein is CASSSPHRGGDGYTF.

CDR3 bases: TGTGCCAGCAGCAAAAACGACAGGACTAGCTCCTACGAGCAGTACTTC. Its protein is CASSKNDRTSSYEQYF. The V gene is TRBV28, the J gene TRBJ2-7, with D possibly matching TRBD2 (7 bases). Germline V gene lookup returns CDR1 MDHEN and CDR2 SYDVKM. V lost 6 bases and J lost 0, with 18 bases in between. CDR3 length: 16 residues. Variable domain in full (rest from reference TRBV28 and TRBJ2-7): DVKVTQSSRYLVKRTGEKVFLECVQDMDHENMFWYRQDPGLGLRLIYFSYDVKMKEKGDIPEGYSVSREKKERFSLILESASTNQTSMYLCASSKNDRTSSYEQYFGPGTRLTVT.

This clone has just one count. The chain employs TRBV3-1 (or the pseudogene TRBV3-2) and TRBJ1-1; TRBD1 aligns across 7 bases. Trimming removed 5 bases from V and 1 base from J; junction bases left unmatched: 4. CDR1 is LGHDT and CDR2 is YNNKEL in the germline V gene (reference sequence). The CDR3 is 14 residues long. CDR3 residues: CASSSTGANTEAFF. DNA of the CDR3: TGTGCCAGCAGCTCCACAGGGGCGAACACTGAAGCTTTCTTT.

V gene TRBV6-1 combines with J gene TRBJ2-1, with 9 bases matching TRBD1. V was clipped by 1 base and J by 7 bases; unmatched bases: 5. Germline loops: CDR1 MNHNS, CDR2 SASEGT. This CDR3 region has 15 residues. The CDR3 sequence: CASSEVQGAGNEQFF. The CDR3 region has the DNA TGTGCCAGCAGTGAAGTACAGGGGGCTGGGAATGAGCAGTTCTTC.

This clone showed up just a few times. The chain couples TRBV7-9 to TRBJ1-6; D is perhaps TRBD1 (5 bases). The CDR3 is made up of 16 amino acids. Germline CDR1 SEHNR, CDR2 FQNEAQ (reference sequence). With 1 base removed from V and 8 bases from J, the gap between germline ends came to 15 bases. The CDR3 DNA reads TGTGCCAGCAGCTTAGGGCAGGGCAATTTGGATTCACCCCTCCACTTT. Translating gives CASSLGQGNLDSPLHF.

V usage is TRBV6-6 and J usage is TRBJ2-5, with a possible D match to TRBD1 (5 bases). CDR3 size: 15 residues. V was shortened by 7 bases and J by 2 bases, with 17 bases between the two germline ends. The germline gives CDR1 MNHNY, CDR2 SVGAGI (reference sequence). CDR3 amino acids: CASTPFGREQETQYF. Written as DNA, the CDR3 is TGTGCCAGCACCCCCTTCGGCAGGGAACAAGAGACCCAGTACTTC.

The CDR3 coding sequence is TGTGCCAGCAGTGCGCAGGGCCTTGAAGCTTTCTTT. It yields the protein CASSAQGLEAFF. The chain couples TRBV2 to TRBJ1-1; a possible D gene is TRBD1 (5 bases). The CDR3 spans 12 residues. V was shortened by 4 bases and J by 7 bases, with 10 bases between the two germline ends. Germline lookup yields CDR1 SNHLY and CDR2 FYNNEI.

The chain links TRBV6-2 or TRBV6-3 to TRBJ1-5, with 9 positions matching TRBD1. Germline assignment: CDR1 MNHEY and CDR2 SVGEGT. This CDR3 has 16 amino acids. V lost 4 bases and J lost 7; bases outside the gene matches: 11. The CDR3 DNA sequence: TGTGCCAGCAGTTTTATCGACAGGGGGGTCGGGCAGCCCCAGCATTTT. This translates into CASSFIDRGVGQPQHF.

The CDR3 protein is CASSPGAGGPTF. The CDR3 DNA reads as TGTGCCAGCAGTCCAGGAGCAGGGGGCCCCACCTTC. The chain links TRBV12-3 or TRBV12-4 to TRBJ1-2; 8 bases are shared with TRBD1. Trimming cost V 5 bases and J 13 bases; bases outside gene matches: 9. This CDR3 is built from 12 residues.

The genes are TRBV13 and TRBJ2-7, with 14 bases matching TRBD2. The ends lost 3 bases at V and 3 bases at J; junction bases unmatched: 7. This CDR3 region has 17 residues. CDR1 is PRHDT, CDR2 FYEKMQ, per germline (reference sequence). CDR3: CASSFGTSGGGSYEQYF. CDR3 nucleotide sequence: TGTGCCAGCAGCTTCGGGACTAGCGGGGGAGGGAGCTACGAGCAGTACTTC.

The chain is built from TRBV6-4 and TRBJ2-3, with D possibly matching TRBD2 (7 bases). Trimming removed 3 bases at V and 2 bases at J, with 9 bases between. Germline V gene data show CDR1 as MRHNA and CDR2 as SNTAGT. The CDR3 covers 14 residues. The CDR3 coding sequence is TGTGCCAGCAGTGAGGGGGGGCCCACAGATACGCAGTATTTT. It codes for CASSEGGPTDTQYF.

The CDR3 nucleotides are TGTGCCATCAGTGATAACTACGAGCAGTACTTC. It yields the protein CAISDNYEQYF. The chain combines TRBV10-3 with TRBJ2-7; D gene ambiguous. The CDR3 has 11 amino acids. CDR1 is ENHRY, CDR2 SYGVKD, per germline. Trimming removed 3 bases at V and 3 bases at J, with 3 bases between.

This sequence joins TRBV29-1 and TRBJ1-2; D is possibly TRBD1 (5 bases). CDR1 and CDR2 (germline): SQVTM, ANQGSEA. This CDR3 has 13 residues. V lost 6 bases and J lost 5, with 16 bases in between. The CDR3, as DNA: TGCAGCGTCCCCGGCGGGACGCTTTATGGCTACACCTTC. This translates into CSVPGGTLYGYTF.